This T cell receptor beta chain was recovered during a study of shared clonotypes between healthy human individuals. Clones were sequenced by immunoSEQ multiplex PCR, and TCRdb holds only the in-frame ones, with some missing. The profile shows some 2,100,000 clones, 95% of them singletons. Study-wide findings and caveats: Only blood underwent sampling, and tissue repertoires likely differ.

Comment on this clone: Its antigen is undetermined. Other DNA variants within this sample encode the same CDR3.

The CDR3 extends over 14 amino acids. Germline CDR1 reads SGHRS; CDR2 reads YFSETQ. Deletions cut 2 bases from V and 5 bases from J, with 10 bases between. The rearrangement joins TRBV5-1 to TRBJ2-2; D might be TRBD2 (5 bases). The clonotype was recovered from a man aged 18-30 years in good health. Sequences were obtained from naive CD4+ T cells sorted from blood. Subset defined: CD45RA+ positively selected. In DNA, the CDR3 is TGCGCCAGCAGCTTCGCGGGTGGGACCGGGGAGCTGTTTTTT. Translation: CASSFAGGTGELFF. Combining the CDR3 with reference TRBV5-1 and TRBJ2-2 gives the whole variable domain KAGVTQTPRYLIKTRGQQVTLSCSPISGHRSVSWYQQTPGQGLQFLFEYFSETQRNKGNFPGRFSGRQFSNSRSEMNVSTLELGDSALYLCASSFAGGTGELFFGEGSRLTVL.